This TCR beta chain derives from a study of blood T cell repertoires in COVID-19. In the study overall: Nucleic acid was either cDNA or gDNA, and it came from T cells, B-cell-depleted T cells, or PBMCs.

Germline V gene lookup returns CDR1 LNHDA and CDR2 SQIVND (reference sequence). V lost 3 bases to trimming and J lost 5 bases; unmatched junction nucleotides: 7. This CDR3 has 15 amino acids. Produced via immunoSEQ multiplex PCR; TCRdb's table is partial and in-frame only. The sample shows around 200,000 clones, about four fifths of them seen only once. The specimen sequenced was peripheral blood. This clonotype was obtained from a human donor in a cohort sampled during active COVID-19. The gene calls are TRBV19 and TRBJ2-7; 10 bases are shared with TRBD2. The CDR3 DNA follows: TGTGCCAGTAGTATGGGGCTAGCGGGGGTCGACGAGCAGTACTTC. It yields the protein CASSMGLAGVDEQYF.